One sample yielded the 10 T cell receptor beta chains listed below, sequenced in a study of T-cell reconstitution after alpha-beta-depleted transplantation in children. A TCRbeta library incorporating unique molecular identifiers was prepared. TCRdb reprocessed the PCR reads via MiXCR and lists one record per CDR3 protein. The sample has 77,000 or so distinct CDR3 sequences, around a sixth seen once. Sequenced here: PBMCs, mostly from graft donor cells, sampled 360 days after TCRalphabeta/CD19-depleted stem cell transplant. The receptors stem from a male patient between 2 and 10 years old who had a stem cell transplant for acute lymphoblastic leukemia, so the T cells may come from the graft donor.

The CDR3 region has the DNA TGTGCCAGCAGCTTGTACGTTATGAACACTGAAGCTTTCTTT. This translates into CASSLYVMNTEAFF. The chain couples TRBV5-4 to TRBJ1-1; D unclear. The length of the CDR3 is 14 residues. Trimming pared 1 base from V and 0 bases from J, leaving 7 bases between. Germline lookup yields CDR1 SGHNT and CDR2 YYREEE (reference sequence).

J is TRBJ2-5 and V is TRBV2; D may be TRBD2 (5 bases). The CDR3 length is 14 residues. CDR1 and CDR2 (germline): SNHLY, FYNNEI. The V end was cut by 8 bases, the J end by 5 bases, with 18 bases between. The CDR3 region is CASLKEAPGETQYF. The DNA for the CDR3 is TGTGCCAGCCTTAAGGAAGCGCCGGGGGAGACCCAGTACTTC. Full variable domain (missing parts from reference TRBV2 and TRBJ2-5): EPEVTQTPSHQVTQMGQEVILRCVPISNHLYFYWYRQILGQKVEFLVSFYNNEISEKSEIFDDQFSVERPDGSNFTLKIRSTKLEDSAMYFCASLKEAPGETQYFGPGTRLLVL.

The rearrangement joins TRBV10-3 to TRBJ2-5; 8 bases fit TRBD2. Germline CDR1 is ENHRY and CDR2 is SYGVKD. The ends lost 7 bases at V and 1 base at J; junction bases unmatched: 8. The length of the CDR3 is 15 residues. CDR3 loop: CAIKPGLGPQETQYF. CDR3 nucleotide sequence: TGTGCCATCAAACCGGGACTAGGACCCCAAGAGACCCAGTACTTC.

The chain combines TRBV11-2 with TRBJ2-7, with D perhaps matching TRBD1 (5 bases). Germline values: CDR1 SGHAT, CDR2 FQNNGV. This CDR3 spans 14 amino acids. V was clipped by 5 bases and J by 7 bases, with 18 bases between them. The CDR3 loop is CASSHFPDKGEQYF. The CDR3 DNA reads as TGTGCCAGCAGCCATTTTCCGGACAAAGGTGAGCAGTACTTC.

V gene TRBV5-1 combines with J gene TRBJ2-2, with D perhaps matching TRBD2 (6 bases). Germline CDR1 SGHRS, CDR2 YFSETQ. V was cut by 0 bases and J by 5 bases, with 11 bases left in between. The CDR3 extends over 15 amino acids. The CDR3 reads CASSLGMRETGELFF. Here the CDR3 DNA reads TGCGCCAGCAGCTTGGGTATGCGGGAAACCGGGGAGCTGTTTTTT. The whole variable domain, remainder taken from reference TRBV5-1 and TRBJ2-2, is KAGVTQTPRYLIKTRGQQVTLSCSPISGHRSVSWYQQTPGQGLQFLFEYFSETQRNKGNFPGRFSGRQFSNSRSEMNVSTLELGDSALYLCASSLGMRETGELFFGEGSRLTVL.

Only a few counts were recorded for this clonotype. V gene TRBV9 combines with J gene TRBJ2-1; TRBD2 matches 10 bases. With 2 bases clipped from V and 7 bases from J, the junction kept 3 bases outside the gene matches. Germline CDR1 reads SGDLS; CDR2 reads YYNGEE. This CDR3 has 14 residues. CDR3 sequence reads: CASSVGLAFNEQFF. As DNA, the CDR3 is TGTGCCAGCAGCGTGGGACTAGCGTTTAATGAGCAGTTCTTC.

This clonotype was seen ten or more times. The J gene is TRBJ1-5, the V gene TRBV7-9; the D gene is possibly TRBD1 (6 bases). Per germline, CDR1 SEHNR and CDR2 FQNEAQ (reference sequence). V shed 1 base and J shed 5 bases, with 18 bases lying between them. This CDR3 has 17 amino acids. In nucleotides, the CDR3 is TGTGCCAGCAGCTTAGTGGGGAATTACAGGGACTATCAGCCCCAGCATTTT. This gives the protein CASSLVGNYRDYQPQHF.

The rearrangement links TRBV20-1 to TRBJ2-7; D might be TRBD2 (5 bases). The germline gives CDR1 DFQATT, CDR2 SNEGSKA (reference sequence). The CDR3 extends over 14 amino acids. V shed 1 base and J shed 0 bases, with 10 bases lying between them. The CDR3 loop reads CSARAGKGSYEQYF. DNA of the CDR3: TGCAGTGCTAGAGCCGGGAAGGGCTCCTACGAGCAGTACTTC.

This clonotype has only a few counts. The chain recombines TRBV29-1 with TRBJ2-7; 8 bases align to TRBD1. Germline values: CDR1 SQVTM, CDR2 ANQGSEA. The junction had 15 bases not matched to a gene; V was cut back by 3 bases and J by 11 bases. This CDR3 contains 14 residues. The CDR3 region is CSVEAGQATTREYF. For the CDR3, the DNA is TGCAGCGTTGAGGCGGGACAGGCGACTACGAGGGAGTACTTC.

The V gene is TRBV28, the J gene TRBJ2-1; 9 nucleotides match TRBD1. The V segment lost 6 bases and the J segment 1 base; nucleotides outside the gene matches: 4. Per germline, CDR1 MDHEN and CDR2 SYDVKM. This CDR3 has 15 residues. The CDR3 DNA reads TGTGCCAGCAGCAGGACAGGGGCGTCCTACAATGAGCAGTTCTTC. This sequence encodes CASSRTGASYNEQFF.